This T cell receptor (beta chain) comes out of a study of Graves' ophthalmopathy and Graves' hyperthyroidism. Overall study results and limits: At about 69% sensitivity and 72.22% specificity, the model predicted progression of the ophthalmopathy.

On this clonotype itself: Antigen specificity is unknown.

Germline loops: CDR1 SGDLS, CDR2 YYNGEE. The CDR3 length is 12 residues. V shed 1 base and J shed 7 bases, with 8 bases lying between them. The study amplified TCR beta CDR3 regions using RNA transcripts. Investigators did first-round RT-PCR with HTBI primers, then second-round multiplex PCR. A single record per CDR3 protein comes from TCRdb applying MiXCR to the multiplex PCR reads. Here the sample spans over a million distinct CDR3 sequences, 35% to 40% being singletons. The sequenced sample was peripheral blood or thyroid tissue (not recorded which). The chain employs TRBV9 and TRBJ1-2, with D possibly being TRBD1 (5 bases). This clonotype was sampled from an adult man with Graves' hyperthyroidism. CDR3 region: CASSVSGGGYTF. CDR3 in DNA: TGTGCCAGCAGCGTATCGGGGGGTGGCTACACCTTC.